This note documents a single T cell receptor (beta chain) sequence. It has no known antigen specificity. The CDR3 runs 12 residues from the cysteine to the phenylalanine. The kept DNA is CDR3 alone, 36 bases in frame from the first base. Sequences SQVTM (CDR1) and ANQGSEA (CDR2) are obtained from the germline V gene. V is cut by 6 bases and J by 0 bases, and the space between the germline ends is 9 bases. The receptor library was made with the immunoSEQ multiplex PCR assay. A mixture of 60 forward primers for TCR Vbeta segments and 13 reverse primers for TCR Jbeta segments was used in the multiplex PCR. The CDR3 region of rearranged TCR beta genes was amplified from genomic DNA by a multiplex PCR assay. The Illumina HiSeq System was used to sequence the amplified TCR beta libraries as 87-base-pair reads. The paper's processing steps were these. Across the 670 or so repertoires, a later analysis counted 75 million to 90 million unique TCR beta chains, roughly 11 million of which were shared by at least two donors. To remove PCR and sequencing errors, raw reads were error-corrected and collapsed into unique sequences using a nearest-neighbor algorithm that merged closely related sequences. Alignment of CDR3 sequences to IMGT reference sequences was used to assign V, D and J gene segments. Each retained sequence needed at least a six-nucleotide match to both a V gene segment and a J gene segment. Rearrangements were called productive when the CDR3 lacked stop codons and stayed in frame with V and J; all others were non-productive. CDR3 was defined according to IMGT convention as the region running from the second conserved V-encoded cysteine to the conserved J-encoded phenylalanine. The earlier analysis of approximately 500 of the donors excluded sequences that lacked an unambiguous match to a single V gene segment. An earlier analysis of several hundred of the donors called V segments functional above 56.7% productive rearrangements and segregating when the between-donor standard deviation exceeded 5%. A statistical classification framework was built for diagnosing cytomegalovirus status from the catalog of TCR beta chain sequences. In a later analysis, TCR nucleotide sequences were compared against IMGT/GENE-DB human TR gene sequences so that V and J genes could be assigned. Using the TCRdist pipeline, a later analysis assigned CDR3 sequences along with most-parsimonious VDJ recombination scenarios. In a later analysis, each TCR beta chain was defined by its CDR3 amino acid sequence together with its V-gene family, and reads lacking a unique V-gene family were excluded. In a later analysis, approximately 640 highly shared, low-generation-probability nucleotide sequences were removed to address suspected cross-contamination and a sequencing artifact. A later analysis calculated a clonal expansion index for each public chain from normalized within-repertoire ranks of inferred template counts. In a later analysis, generation probabilities were computed with a VDJ recombination model fitted to out-of-frame rearrangements, and the resulting probabilities were checked against IGoR. In a later analysis, hypergeometric tests were used to score TCR-TCR, TCR-HLA and TCR-CMV co-occurrence, with a repertoire-size bias correction applied to TCR pairs. To estimate false discovery rates, a later analysis permuted the HLA or CMV assignments 20 times. In a later analysis, co-occurring TCRs were grouped using DBSCAN, with TCRdist sequence similarity added in when clustering inside HLA-allele-positive subsets. Repertoires with fewer than 30,000 or more than 120,000 public chains were left out of co-occurrence clustering, as were about 5 repertoires with anomalous nucleotide sharing. This immuneACCESS table, as held by TCRdb, lists in-frame sequences with V and J called but not all clones. Of the missing ones, under half trace to an unresolved V gene in checked studies; the others have no known cause. V and J calls and clone size come straight from that table; D and trimming were deduced from the DNA. The table kept for this sample lists 60,000 to 70,000 clones. 15% to 20% of the sample rests with the top ten.

The sample belongs to a study of cytomegalovirus exposure and HLA in healthy donors (dated 2017 in TCRdb). Some background on the complete study: An earlier analysis of more than 550 of the donors reported under 300 Gb of sequence data and roughly 120 million unique TCR beta sequences obtained from roughly 180 million T cells. Class I and class II HLA loci were covered by the typing at four-digit resolution. The study used immunosequencing to profile the T cell repertoires of 666 subjects and linked those repertoires to cytomegalovirus serostatus. Approximately 330 gigabases of sequencing data and roughly 81 million unique TCR sequences made up an early release that covered several hundred HLA-typed donors. A later genetic analysis used genome-wide SNP genotypes for about three fifths of the roughly 700 donors, treating that subset as a discovery cohort. Four to six DR-DQ haplotypes were handled as single units for association and clustering, since linkage in the cohort was strong. The number of donors typed differed by locus, with about 620-630 for A, B, C, DRB1 and DQB1, approximately 500 for DQA1, approximately 580 for DPA1, and some 470 for DPB1. Rather than using new phenotypic data, the later analysis identified candidate immune exposures from TCR beta sequences and from how often those sequences occurred across donors. Among the approximately 420 genotyped donors, approximately 82% belonged to the genetic ancestry cluster associated with self-reported Caucasian donors. Among around 400 genotyped donors of the cohort, an average of about 240,000 unique TCR beta nucleotide sequences were sequenced per donor, around 20% of them non-productive. An earlier analysis of about 620 of the donors applied high-throughput TCR beta sequencing to assess whether each TCR beta V gene segment acted as functional or pseudogenic. The study aimed to test whether cataloging public T cell receptors could reveal signatures of past pathogen exposure. Along with the approximately 700-subject first cohort, a separate validation cohort of over a hundred different subjects was used. All discovery cohort repertoires had been generated on a single sequencing platform. A later analysis re-analyzed previously published TCR beta repertoires from roughly 600 donors and added high-resolution HLA genotyping to study TCR occurrence patterns. The study combined high-throughput TCR immunosequencing, statistical association of individual TCRs with disease status, and machine learning to predict cytomegalovirus infection status. Donor age, sex, ethnicity and CMV serostatus were compiled alongside the repertoire data. General study outcomes and caveats: The cohort was sequenced for TCR beta chains only, and without alpha or paired-chain data the features that could be detected were limited. Linkage disequilibrium might explain the correlated functional status among segregating V segments, but an unknown experimental factor could not be ruled out. Assigning TCR associations to individual alleles was difficult when HLA alleles, especially DR and DQ, strongly co-occurred. A later analysis found that HLA-associated TCR beta chains were more clonally expanded and had lower generation probabilities than equally common non-associated chains. Because some donors lacked HLA typing at each locus, the association tests relied only on the typed subset. The earlier analysis of nearly 600 of the donors excluded around 17 rarely observed V segments, including chromosome 9 orphons, because counts were too low. V-gene and J-gene trimming of TCR beta chains was associated with a missense DCLRE1C variant in a later genetic analysis, and the association was replicated in an independent cohort. A later analysis associated around 16,000 TCR beta sequences with specific HLA alleles at a false discovery rate of 0.05. In vitro tests confirmed that a few of the cytomegalovirus-associated TCR beta chains recognize cytomegalovirus antigens. Sequencing depth was assumed to be roughly uniform across donors in the presence/absence analyses, though that assumption may not hold. In a later genetic analysis, fewer N-insertions in productive TCRs were reported among donors in an Asian-associated ancestry cluster than the 666-donor mean. According to the authors, the approach could potentially be generalized to other disease states and immunological phenotypes. In the study, some 160 TCR beta chains were listed as associated with cytomegalovirus. In an earlier analysis of more than 450 of the donors, most TCR beta V segments were observed in productive rearrangements about 87% or about 30% of the time, broadly matching IMGT annotations. The sequencing pipeline was judged likely to have produced a cluster of highly shared sequence variants as a technical artifact. Most CMV-associated TCR beta chains appeared to be HLA-restricted in a later analysis, and the HLA associations seemed to be driven largely by CMV exposure. The 87-base-pair reads could not distinguish some IMGT-functional V segments, including TRBV6-2 and TRBV6-3, so those segments were excluded. In both the original and validation cohorts, the classifier was reported to diagnose cytomegalovirus status with high specificity and sensitivity. A further reported finding was that TCR beta sequences accurately predicted the HLA-A and HLA-B alleles for most subjects in the first cohort. In a later analysis, TCR association rates were found to vary across HLA loci, with the most associated TCRs seen for DRB1 alleles and the fewest for HLA-C alleles. Immune exposure information for the cohort was limited to CMV serostatus. Across donors, most TCR sequences were observed very rarely, whereas some public TCRs were present in many individuals. In a later analysis, several top co-occurrence clusters were reported to appear linked to parvovirus B19, influenza, CMV and Epstein-Barr virus.

In total, just over 650 healthy bone marrow donors made up the cohort. Cohort members were all nominally healthy when sampled, although unrecorded immune exposures were likely present. The donor was CMV seronegative and was included in the group of 352 seronegative cohort members. Each donor provided a peripheral blood sample, and peripheral blood mononuclear cells were used for TCR beta sequencing. Genomic DNA was extracted from the blood cell samples with the Qiagen DNeasy Blood Extraction Kit. This TCR came from a boy aged 5-17 years in good health and CMV-seronegative. Rearrangement joined TRBV29-1 to TRBJ2-7; the D gene is possibly TRBD1, with 6 bases matching. Sequenced sample: PBMCs. The CDR3 region has the sequence CSVRDNSYEQYF. The nucleotide sequence is TGCAGCGTCCGGGACAACTCCTACGAGCAGTACTTC.